This passage covers 5 T cell receptor beta chains from one sample sequenced in a study of patients and donors after allogeneic stem cell transplantation. TCRdb redid the calling of the RT-PCR reads with MiXCR, one entry per CDR3 protein. This table holds about 150,000 distinct CDR3 sequences, roughly 24% found once. The sequencing input was blood, either unsorted or a sorted T cell fraction (not recorded which). The source is a human donor who was either an allogeneic HSCT recipient or a stem cell or donor lymphocyte infusion donor (not recorded which). It is not recorded whose cells these are; they may come from a transplant donor.

The CDR3 nucleotides read TGTGCCAGCGGGCAGGGTTCCTACAATGAGCAGTTCTTC. Translated, it gives CASGQGSYNEQFF. The chain recombines TRBV12-3 or TRBV12-4 with TRBJ2-1; a possible D gene is TRBD1 (5 bases). Trimming cost V 8 bases and J 1 base, with 9 bases left between them. The CDR3 sequence is 13 residues long.

The V call is TRBV11-3, the J call TRBJ2-2; tentatively, D is TRBD1 (6 bases). Trimming took off 5 bases at V and 7 bases at J, with 8 bases between the two ends. The CDR3 has 12 amino acids. Germline CDR1 SGHNT, CDR2 YENEEA. CDR3 residues: CASSPDSGELFF. The CDR3 coding sequence is TGTGCCAGCAGCCCGGACAGCGGGGAGCTGTTTTTT.

This chain uses TRBV20-1 with TRBJ2-1; 12 positions agree with TRBD2. The CDR3 contains 19 residues. The ends lost 0 bases at V and 2 bases at J; junction bases unmatched: 11. Germline assignment: CDR1 DFQATT and CDR2 SNEGSKA (reference sequence). Written as DNA, the CDR3 is TGCAGTGCTAGAGACCTAGCGGGAGGGTGGTTGGAAGCCTACAATGAGCAGTTCTTC. Translated, it gives CSARDLAGGWLEAYNEQFF.

The chain couples TRBV19 to TRBJ2-6; D is unclear. The CDR3 totals 13 residues. V lost 9 bases to trimming and J lost 0 bases, with 6 bases between them. Germline V gene lookup returns CDR1 LNHDA and CDR2 SQIVND (reference sequence). The CDR3 here is CASDSSGANVLTF. DNA of the CDR3: TGTGCCAGCGATAGCTCTGGGGCCAACGTCCTGACTTTC.

This clonotype has a handful of counts. V gene TRBV5-1 combines with J gene TRBJ1-1; 9 bases align to TRBD1. CDR1 SGHRS and CDR2 YFSETQ come from the germline V gene. CDR3 size: 16 residues. With 3 bases clipped from V and 4 bases from J, the junction kept 10 bases outside the gene matches. CDR3 coding DNA: TGCGCCAGCAGCTACACGGGACAGGGTTTGGCCACTGAAGCTTTCTTT. Translating it yields CASSYTGQGLATEAFF.